This T cell receptor beta chain appears in the sequencing data of a study of blood T cell repertoires in COVID-19. Study information: PBMCs, B-cell-depleted T cells, or T cells provided the cDNA or gDNA that made up the material.

The protocol was immunoSEQ multiplex PCR, while the TCRdb copy is restricted to in-frame clones and leaves out a portion. Of about 260,000 clones in the sample, about 87% were seen once. Looked up from germline, CDR1 is MNHEY and CDR2 is SMNVEV (reference sequence). CDR3 length: 14 residues. Trimming stripped 10 bases from V and 0 bases from J, with 15 bases between. This clonotype originated in a woman in her fifties or sixties who had recovered from COVID-19. The chain is built from TRBV27 and TRBJ1-1; D possibly corresponds to TRBD1 (6 bases). Input material: PBMCs or T cells enriched from blood (not recorded which). CDR3 coding DNA: TGTGCCATCAGGGGCGCGGGTATGAACACTGAAGCTTTCTTT. Translation: CAIRGAGMNTEAFF.